This entry concerns a single T cell receptor beta chain. Its antigen is currently unknown. The CDR3 is 15 amino acids. These data originate in a study of T cell responses to AZD1222 COVID-19 vaccine. General study points: Spike as a whole was targeted by vaccine-associated CD4 TCRs, dominant at 160-218 and 743-854. Seropositive AZD1222 recipients at baseline numbered only 5 or 6. The donors showed a predominance of white British ancestry and of females, with possible underestimation of clonal diversity.

TCRdb's copy holds only in-frame clones and misses some; the assay was immunoSEQ multiplex PCR. The repertoire holds about 140,000 clones, roughly 92% seen once, with 4% in the top ten. Pooling was applied to second doses at about 4 or about 12 weeks. The sequence derives from an adult who received the AZD1222 COVID-19 vaccine. V gene TRBV12-2 combines with J gene TRBJ1-2. TRBV12-2 is a recognized pseudogene. The source material was peripheral blood, sampled 28 days after the second AZD1222 dose. The CDR3 reads CASRKVGSSNYGYTF. The CDR3 DNA is TGTGCAAGTCGCAAGGTTGGGTCCTCTAACTATGGCTACACCTTC.